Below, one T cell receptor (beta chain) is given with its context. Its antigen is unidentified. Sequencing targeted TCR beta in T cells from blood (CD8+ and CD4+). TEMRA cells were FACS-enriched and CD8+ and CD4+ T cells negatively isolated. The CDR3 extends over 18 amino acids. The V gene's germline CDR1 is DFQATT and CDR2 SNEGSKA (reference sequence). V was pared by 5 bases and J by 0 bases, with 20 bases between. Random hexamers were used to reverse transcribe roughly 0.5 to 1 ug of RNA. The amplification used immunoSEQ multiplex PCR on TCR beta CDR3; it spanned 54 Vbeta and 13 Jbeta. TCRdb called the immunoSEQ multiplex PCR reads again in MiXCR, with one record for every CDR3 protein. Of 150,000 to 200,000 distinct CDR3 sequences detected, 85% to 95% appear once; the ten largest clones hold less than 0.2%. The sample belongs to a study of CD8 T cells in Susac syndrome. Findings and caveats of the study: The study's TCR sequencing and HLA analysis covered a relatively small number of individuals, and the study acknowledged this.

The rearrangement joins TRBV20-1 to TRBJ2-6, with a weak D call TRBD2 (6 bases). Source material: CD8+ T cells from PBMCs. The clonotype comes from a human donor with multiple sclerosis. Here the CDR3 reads CSAEGLPLSGSGANVLTF. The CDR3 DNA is TGCAGTGCTGAGGGACTTCCCCTTTCGGGCTCTGGGGCCAACGTCCTGACTTTC.